In its sample, the clone carrying this TCR beta chain was seen a few times. Its antigen is still unknown. These data belong to a study of cytomegalovirus exposure and HLA in healthy donors. In the PCR, 60 Vbeta and 13 Jbeta primers were used. The repertoire was sequenced with immunoSEQ multiplex PCR; TCRdb's copy has only in-frame clones and lacks some. The sample contains roughly 110,000 clones, over 60% of which appear only once. The CDR3 is 12 residues long. The germline gives CDR1 SGHKS, CDR2 YYEKEE (reference sequence). Trimming took 1 base from V and 7 from J, leaving 8 bases between them. Study conclusions and caveats: A later analysis linked a missense DCLRE1C variant to TCR beta V- and J-gene trimming.

V usage is TRBV5-5 and J usage is TRBJ1-1; D call uncertain. The clonotype originates from a young woman in good health and CMV-seropositive. Sample: PBMCs. The CDR3 is CASSLFRVEAFF. DNA for the CDR3: TGTGCCAGCAGCTTGTTCCGGGTTGAAGCTTTCTTT.